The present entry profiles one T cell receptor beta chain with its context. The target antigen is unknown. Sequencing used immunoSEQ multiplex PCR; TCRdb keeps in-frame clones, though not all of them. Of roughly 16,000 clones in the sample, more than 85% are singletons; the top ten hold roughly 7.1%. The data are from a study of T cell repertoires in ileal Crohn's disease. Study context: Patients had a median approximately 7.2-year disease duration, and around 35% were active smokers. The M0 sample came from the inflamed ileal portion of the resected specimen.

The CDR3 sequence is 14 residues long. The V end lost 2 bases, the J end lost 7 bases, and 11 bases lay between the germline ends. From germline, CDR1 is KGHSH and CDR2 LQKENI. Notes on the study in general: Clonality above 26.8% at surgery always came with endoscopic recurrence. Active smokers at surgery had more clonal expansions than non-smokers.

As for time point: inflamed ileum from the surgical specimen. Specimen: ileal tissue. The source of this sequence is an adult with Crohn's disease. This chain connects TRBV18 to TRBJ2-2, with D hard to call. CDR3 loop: CASSPEPSVGELFF. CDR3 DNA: TGTGCCAGCTCACCAGAGCCTTCCGTCGGGGAGCTGTTTTTT.